The T cell receptor (beta chain) under discussion was sequenced for a study of TIL therapy for anti-PD-1-resistant metastatic lung cancer. As for time point: pre-treatment sample, taken before nivolumab and TIL therapy. V shed 5 bases, J shed 7 bases, and the junction held 8 bases outside the gene matches. Germline CDR1 and CDR2: GTSNPN and SVGIG (reference sequence). The CDR3 length is 14 residues. This was the immunoSEQ v3 assay. Sequencing used immunoSEQ multiplex PCR; TCRdb keeps in-frame clones, though not all of them. The sample contains about 59,000 clones, roughly 80% of which appear only once.

This TCR came from a person between 25 and 79 years old with non-small cell lung cancer. The rearrangement uses TRBV30 and TRBJ2-3; TRBD2 matches 11 bases. This sample comprised blood, obtained at baseline. The DNA for the CDR3 is TGTGCCTGGGACCTAGCGGGAGGTGAAAATACGCAGTATTTT. Its translation: CAWDLAGGENTQYF.